This entry lists 15 T cell receptor beta chains sequenced from one sample in a study of long-term antiretroviral therapy in people with HIV. Assay version v3.0 of immunoSEQ was used, and it was run at survey level. Assay used: immunoSEQ multiplex PCR; TCRdb lists only in-frame clones, some missing. This sample has about 29,000 clones, with around 83% found just once. The sample here was unsorted PBMCs, taken 2.9 years after starting antiretroviral therapy. Receptors originate from a middle-aged man with HIV.

This chain joins TRBV27 and TRBJ1-2; 7 bases are shared with TRBD1. Germline V CDR1 and CDR2: MNHEY, SMNVEV (reference sequence). The ends lost 2 bases at V and 2 bases at J; junction bases unmatched: 5. This CDR3 comprises 15 residues. CDR3 nucleotides: TGTGCCAGCAGTTTAGACAGGGAAAAGAACTATGGCTACACCTTC. Encoded protein: CASSLDREKNYGYTF.

This clone was observed a single time. This chain connects TRBV13 to TRBJ2-7, with TRBD1 as a possible D gene (5 bases). Germline CDR1 and CDR2: PRHDT and FYEKMQ (reference sequence). The CDR3 runs 13 residues. Trimming removed 0 bases from V and 2 bases from J, with 5 bases in between. The CDR3 coding sequence is TGTGCCAGCAGCTTAGGCAGGGCCTACGAGCAGTACTTC. Protein product: CASSLGRAYEQYF.

Here the CDR3 reads CASSGQSYNSPLHF. The CDR3 DNA reads as TGTGCCAGTTCGGGACAAAGTTATAATTCACCCCTCCACTTT. This sequence joins TRBV6-6 and TRBJ1-6; perhaps TRBD1 as D (6 bases). Trimming took 9 bases from V and 4 from J, leaving 13 bases between them. The V gene's germline CDR1 is MNHNY and CDR2 SVGAGI (reference sequence). CDR3 length: 14 amino acids.

The chain links TRBV6-5 to TRBJ2-5; D could derive from TRBD1 or TRBD2 (5 bases each). This CDR3 has 12 amino acids. Per germline, CDR1 MNHEY and CDR2 SVGAGI. Trimming cost V 2 bases and J 4 bases, with 5 bases left between them. CDR3 sequence: CASSYGGETQYF. CDR3 bases: TGTGCCAGCAGTTACGGGGGAGAGACCCAGTACTTC.

The chain has TRBV2 and TRBJ2-7, with 7 positions matching TRBD1. Germline loops: CDR1 SNHLY, CDR2 FYNNEI. The CDR3 has 15 amino acids. Trimming at V came to 2 bases and at J to 7 bases, leaving 11 bases not matched to a gene. The CDR3 nucleotides are TGTGCCAGCAGTGAAAGAAGACAGGGTTTGTGGGAGCAGTACTTC. It translates to CASSERRQGLWEQYF.

The chain is built from TRBV6-1 and TRBJ1-4, with D perhaps matching TRBD1 (5 bases). V lost 4 bases and J 2 bases, leaving 11 bases between the germline ends. The length of the CDR3 is 15 residues. Germline V gives CDR1 MNHNS, CDR2 SASEGT. This CDR3 is CASSVLGGTNEKLFF. CDR3 DNA sequence: TGTGCCAGCAGTGTTCTGGGGGGTACTAATGAAAAACTGTTTTTT.

The chain couples TRBV9 to TRBJ2-7, with TRBD2 as a possible D gene (6 bases). Germline CDR1 reads SGDLS; CDR2 reads YYNGEE. Trimming stripped 3 bases from V and 6 bases from J, with 13 bases between. There are 13 residues in the CDR3. The CDR3 DNA sequence: TGTGCCAGCAGCGGGGGATGGAGGGGCGAGCAGTACTTC. Its translation: CASSGGWRGEQYF.

The gene calls are TRBV5-1 and TRBJ1-1; maybe TRBD1 (5 bases). This CDR3 comprises 13 residues. V dropped 4 bases and J dropped 6 bases, with 13 bases sitting between them. Germline assignment: CDR1 SGHRS and CDR2 YFSETQ. The CDR3 bases are TGCGCCAGCAGCGAAGGGACTGCCCCTGAAGCTTTCTTT. As protein: CASSEGTAPEAFF.

On this clone: The same CDR3 also results from other DNA sequences found in this sample. The chain couples TRBV9 to TRBJ2-7; TRBD1 matches 8 bases. This CDR3 has 13 residues. Per the germline V gene, CDR1 is SGDLS and CDR2 is YYNGEE. Trimming removed 4 bases from V and 2 bases from J; junction bases left unmatched: 2. CDR3: CASSPQGAYEQYF. CDR3 DNA sequence: TGTGCCAGCAGCCCACAGGGGGCCTACGAGCAGTACTTC.

V and J are TRBV9 and TRBJ1-1, with 7 bases aligning to TRBD1. The trim removed 5 bases at V and 6 bases at J, leaving 13 bases unmatched. This CDR3 comprises 15 residues. CDR1 and CDR2 from the germline V gene are SGDLS and YYNGEE. The chain's CDR3 is CASSFSGRGGSEAFF. As DNA, the CDR3 is TGTGCCAGCAGTTTTTCGGGCAGGGGGGGCTCTGAAGCTTTCTTT.

The J gene is TRBJ2-1, the V gene TRBV7-6; 9 bases line up with TRBD1. V shed 0 bases and J 4 bases; nucleotides not matched to a gene: 4. There are 16 residues in the CDR3. The germline V gene encodes CDR1 SGHVS and CDR2 FNYEAQ. The CDR3 region has the DNA TGTGCCAGCAGCTTAGCGACCGGGACAGGGTACAATGAGCAGTTCTTC. It encodes CASSLATGTGYNEQFF.

The V gene is TRBV28, the J gene TRBJ1-5, with D hard to call. CDR1 and CDR2 from the germline V gene are MDHEN and SYDVKM. The CDR3 length is 15 residues. V shed 8 bases and J shed 0 bases, with 14 bases lying between them. The CDR3 here is CASATTEFSNQPQHF. The CDR3, as DNA: TGTGCCAGCGCCACGACGGAATTTAGCAATCAGCCCCAGCATTTT.

The V call is TRBV4-1, the J call TRBJ1-5, with D maybe TRBD1 (5 bases). The V end lost 0 bases, the J end lost 4 bases, and 13 bases lay between the germline ends. This CDR3 is 16 amino acids long. Germline V gene lookup returns CDR1 MGHRA and CDR2 YSYEKL. The CDR3 region has the DNA TGCGCCAGCAGCCAAGATCCAGGGTCGAGTAATCAGCCCCAGCATTTT. Protein product: CASSQDPGSSNQPQHF.

The J gene is TRBJ2-5, the V gene TRBV9, with D tentatively TRBD1 or TRBD2 (5 bases each). CDR1 and CDR2 (germline): SGDLS, YYNGEE. Deletions cut 0 bases from V and 12 bases from J, with 12 bases between. The CDR3 loop spans 12 amino acids. This chain's CDR3 is CASSVDRGFKYF. The CDR3 DNA is TGTGCCAGCAGCGTAGATCGGGGCTTCAAGTACTTC.

The chain has TRBV18 and TRBJ2-3, with unresolved D. The germline V gene encodes CDR1 KGHSH and CDR2 LQKENI. The CDR3 sequence is 14 residues long. V lost 7 bases to trimming and J lost 1 base, with 12 bases between them. CDR3 region: CASLTNRGTDTQYF. The CDR3 DNA is TGTGCCAGCTTAACCAATCGGGGCACAGATACGCAGTATTTT. Full variable domain (missing parts from reference TRBV18 and TRBJ2-3): NAGVMQNPRHLVRRRGQEARLRCSPMKGHSHVYWYRQLPEEGLKFMVYLQKENIIDESGMPKERFSAEFPKEGPSILRIQQVVRGDSAAYFCASLTNRGTDTQYFGPGTRLTVL.